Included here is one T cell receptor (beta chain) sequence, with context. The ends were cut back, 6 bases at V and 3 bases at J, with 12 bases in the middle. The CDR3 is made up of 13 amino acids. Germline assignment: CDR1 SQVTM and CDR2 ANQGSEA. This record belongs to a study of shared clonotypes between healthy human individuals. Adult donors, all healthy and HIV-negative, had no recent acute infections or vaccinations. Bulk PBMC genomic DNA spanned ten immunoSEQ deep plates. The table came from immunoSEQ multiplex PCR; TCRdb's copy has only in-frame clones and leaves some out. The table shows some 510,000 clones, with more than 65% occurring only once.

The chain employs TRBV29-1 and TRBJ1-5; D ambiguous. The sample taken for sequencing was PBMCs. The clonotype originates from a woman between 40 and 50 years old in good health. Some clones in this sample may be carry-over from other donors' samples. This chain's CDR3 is CSVASTNNQPQHF. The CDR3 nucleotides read TGCAGCGTCGCTAGTACAAACAATCAGCCCCAGCATTTT. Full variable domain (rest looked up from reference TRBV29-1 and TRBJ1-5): SAVISQKPSRDICQRGTSLTIQCQVDSQVTMMFWYRQQPGQSLTLIATANQGSEATYESGFVIDKFPISRPNLTFSTLTVSNMSPEDSSIYLCSVASTNNQPQHFGDGTRLSIL.